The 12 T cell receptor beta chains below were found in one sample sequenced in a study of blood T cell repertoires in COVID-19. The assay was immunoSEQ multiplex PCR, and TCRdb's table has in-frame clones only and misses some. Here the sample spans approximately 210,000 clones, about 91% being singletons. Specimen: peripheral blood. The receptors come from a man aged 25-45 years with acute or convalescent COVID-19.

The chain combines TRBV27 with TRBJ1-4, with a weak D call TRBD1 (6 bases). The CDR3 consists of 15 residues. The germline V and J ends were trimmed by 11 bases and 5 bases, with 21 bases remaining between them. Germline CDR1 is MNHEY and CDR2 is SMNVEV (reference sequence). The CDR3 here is CAGGTRQALNEKLFF. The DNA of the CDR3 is TGTGCCGGCGGAACTCGACAGGCCCTAAATGAAAAACTGTTTTTT.

The CDR3: CASSVDREYEQYF. In DNA form, the CDR3 reads TGTGCCAGCAGCGTCGACAGGGAGTACGAGCAGTACTTC. The chain uses TRBV5-4 and TRBJ2-7, with TRBD1 matching over 7 bases. The CDR3 is 13 residues long. The V gene's germline CDR1 is SGHNT and CDR2 YYREEE (reference sequence). V trimming: 4 bases; J trimming: 4 bases; junction bases outside the gene matches: 5.

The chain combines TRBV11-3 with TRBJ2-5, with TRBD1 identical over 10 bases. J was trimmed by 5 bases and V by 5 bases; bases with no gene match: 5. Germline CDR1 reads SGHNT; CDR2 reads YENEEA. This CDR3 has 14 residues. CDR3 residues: CASSRGQGQETQYF. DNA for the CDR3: TGTGCCAGCAGCCGGGGACAGGGGCAGGAGACCCAGTACTTC.

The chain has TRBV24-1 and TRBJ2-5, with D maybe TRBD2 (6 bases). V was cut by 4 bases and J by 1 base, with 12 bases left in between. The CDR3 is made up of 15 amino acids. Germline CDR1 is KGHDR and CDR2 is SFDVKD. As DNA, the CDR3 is TGTGCCACCAGTGAGTTCCGGGACTCCCAAGAGACCCAGTACTTC. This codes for CATSEFRDSQETQYF.

CDR3 DNA sequence: TGTGCCAGCAGCGTAGTCGTGAACACTGAAGCTTTCTTT. It codes for CASSVVVNTEAFF. The rearrangement joins TRBV9 to TRBJ1-1; D is uncertain. Trimming stripped 0 bases from V and 0 bases from J, with 3 bases between. Germline values: CDR1 SGDLS, CDR2 YYNGEE. This CDR3 comprises 13 residues.

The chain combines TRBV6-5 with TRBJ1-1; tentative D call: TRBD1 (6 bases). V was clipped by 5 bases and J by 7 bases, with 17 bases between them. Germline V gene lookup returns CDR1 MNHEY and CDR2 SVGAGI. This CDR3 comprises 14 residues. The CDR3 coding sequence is TGTGCCAGCAGTCCCGAGGGGGGGGTCGGTGAAGCTTTCTTT. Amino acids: CASSPEGGVGEAFF.

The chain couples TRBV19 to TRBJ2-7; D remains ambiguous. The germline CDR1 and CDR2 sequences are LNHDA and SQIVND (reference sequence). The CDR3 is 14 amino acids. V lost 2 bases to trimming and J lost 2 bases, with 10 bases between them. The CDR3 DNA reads TGTGCCAGTAGTATACGGTTGTCGGCCTACGAGCAGTACTTC. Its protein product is CASSIRLSAYEQYF.

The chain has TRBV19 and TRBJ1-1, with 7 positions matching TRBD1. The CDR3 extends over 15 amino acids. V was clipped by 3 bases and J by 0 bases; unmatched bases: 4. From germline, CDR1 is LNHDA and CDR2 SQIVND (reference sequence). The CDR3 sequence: CASSITGALNTEAFF. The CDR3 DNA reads TGTGCCAGTAGTATTACAGGGGCCCTGAACACTGAAGCTTTCTTT.

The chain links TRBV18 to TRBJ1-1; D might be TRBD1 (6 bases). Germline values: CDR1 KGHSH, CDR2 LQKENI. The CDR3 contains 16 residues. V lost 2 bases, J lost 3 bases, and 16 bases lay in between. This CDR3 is CASSPVRQVSDTEAFF. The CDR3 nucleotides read TGTGCCAGCTCACCAGTCCGACAGGTTTCGGACACTGAAGCTTTCTTT.

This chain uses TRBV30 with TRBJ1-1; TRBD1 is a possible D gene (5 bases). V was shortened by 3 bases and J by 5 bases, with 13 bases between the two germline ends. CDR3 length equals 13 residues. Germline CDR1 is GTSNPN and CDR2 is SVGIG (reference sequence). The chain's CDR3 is CAWRIGSGTEAFF. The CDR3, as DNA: TGTGCCTGGAGGATCGGGTCAGGGACTGAAGCTTTCTTT.

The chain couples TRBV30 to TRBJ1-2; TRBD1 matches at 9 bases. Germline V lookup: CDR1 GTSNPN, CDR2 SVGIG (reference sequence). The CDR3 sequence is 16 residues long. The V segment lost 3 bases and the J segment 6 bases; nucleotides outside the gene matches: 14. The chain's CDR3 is CAWSRKIRDRENGYTF. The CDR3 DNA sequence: TGTGCCTGGAGCAGAAAGATCCGGGACAGGGAGAATGGCTACACCTTC.

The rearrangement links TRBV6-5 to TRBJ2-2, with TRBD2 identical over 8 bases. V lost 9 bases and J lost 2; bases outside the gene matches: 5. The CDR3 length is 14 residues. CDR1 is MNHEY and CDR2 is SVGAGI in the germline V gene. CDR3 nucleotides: TGTGCCAGTGCGAGCGGGGGAAACACCGGGGAGCTGTTTTTT. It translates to CASASGGNTGELFF.